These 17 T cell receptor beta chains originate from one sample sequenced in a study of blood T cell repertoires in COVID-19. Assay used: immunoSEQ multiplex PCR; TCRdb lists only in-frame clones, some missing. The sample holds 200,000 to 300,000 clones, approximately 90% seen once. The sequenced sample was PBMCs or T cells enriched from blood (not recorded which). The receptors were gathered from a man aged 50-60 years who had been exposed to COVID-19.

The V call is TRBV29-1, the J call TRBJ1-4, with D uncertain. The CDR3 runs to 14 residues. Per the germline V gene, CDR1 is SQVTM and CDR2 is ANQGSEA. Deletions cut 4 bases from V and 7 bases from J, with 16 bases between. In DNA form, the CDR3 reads TGCAGCGTTGGAGCGTCGGCTGGAGGTGAAAAACTGTTTTTT. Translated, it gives CSVGASAGGEKLFF.

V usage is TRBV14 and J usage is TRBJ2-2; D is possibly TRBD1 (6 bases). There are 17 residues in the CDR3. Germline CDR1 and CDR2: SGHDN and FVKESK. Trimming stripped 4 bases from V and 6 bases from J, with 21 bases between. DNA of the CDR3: TGTGCCAGCAGCCCTCCCAGGGGCTCTTACTCCCCCGGGGAGCTGTTTTTT. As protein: CASSPPRGSYSPGELFF.

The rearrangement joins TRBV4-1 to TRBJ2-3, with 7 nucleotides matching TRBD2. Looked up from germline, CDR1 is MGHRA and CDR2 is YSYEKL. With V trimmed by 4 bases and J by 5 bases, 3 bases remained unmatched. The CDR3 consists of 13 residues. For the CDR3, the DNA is TGCGCCAGCAGCCGAGGCGGGGGAGATACGCAGTATTTT. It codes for CASSRGGGDTQYF.

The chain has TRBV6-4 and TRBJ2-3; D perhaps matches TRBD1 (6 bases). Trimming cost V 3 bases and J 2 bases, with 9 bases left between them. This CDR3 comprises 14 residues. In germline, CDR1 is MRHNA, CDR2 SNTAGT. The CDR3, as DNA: TGTGCCAGCAGTGAGCACAGGGCCACAGATACGCAGTATTTT. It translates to CASSEHRATDTQYF.

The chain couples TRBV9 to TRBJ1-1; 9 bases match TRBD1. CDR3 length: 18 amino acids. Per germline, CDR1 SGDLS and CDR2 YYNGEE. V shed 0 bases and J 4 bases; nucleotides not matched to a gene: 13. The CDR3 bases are TGTGCCAGCAGCGTAGCACTCTTGGGGGGGGGACAGGGCACTGAAGCTTTCTTT. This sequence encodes CASSVALLGGGQGTEAFF.

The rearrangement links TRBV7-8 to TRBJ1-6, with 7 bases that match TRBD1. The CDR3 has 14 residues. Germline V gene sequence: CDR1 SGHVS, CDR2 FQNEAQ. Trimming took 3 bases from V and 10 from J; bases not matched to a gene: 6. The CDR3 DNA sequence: TGTGCCAGCAGCTTCAGACAGGGAGGATCACCCCTCCACTTT. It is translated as CASSFRQGGSPLHF.

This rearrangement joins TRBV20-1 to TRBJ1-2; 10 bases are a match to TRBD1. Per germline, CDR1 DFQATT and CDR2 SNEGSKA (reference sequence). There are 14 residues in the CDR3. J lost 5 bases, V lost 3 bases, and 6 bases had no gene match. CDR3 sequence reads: CSASEPGQGYGYTF. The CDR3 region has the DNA TGCAGTGCTAGTGAACCGGGACAGGGGTATGGCTACACCTTC.

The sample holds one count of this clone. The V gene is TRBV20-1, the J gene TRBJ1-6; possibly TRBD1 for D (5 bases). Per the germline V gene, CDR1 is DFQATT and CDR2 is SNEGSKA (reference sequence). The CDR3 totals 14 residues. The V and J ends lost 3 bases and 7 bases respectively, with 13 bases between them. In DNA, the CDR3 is TGCAGTGCTAGTAAGGGGCCCCTCAATTCACCCCTCCACTTT. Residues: CSASKGPLNSPLHF.

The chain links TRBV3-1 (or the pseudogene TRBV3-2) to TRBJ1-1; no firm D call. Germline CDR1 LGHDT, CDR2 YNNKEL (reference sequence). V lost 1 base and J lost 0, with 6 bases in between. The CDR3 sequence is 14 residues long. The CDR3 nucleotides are TGTGCCAGCAGCCAAGGCTATATGAACACTGAAGCTTTCTTT. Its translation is CASSQGYMNTEAFF.

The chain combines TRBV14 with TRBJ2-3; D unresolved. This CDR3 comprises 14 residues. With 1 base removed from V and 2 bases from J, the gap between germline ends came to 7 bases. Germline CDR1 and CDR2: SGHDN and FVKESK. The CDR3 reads CASSQGGATDTQYF. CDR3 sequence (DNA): TGTGCCAGCAGCCAAGGAGGCGCCACAGATACGCAGTATTTT. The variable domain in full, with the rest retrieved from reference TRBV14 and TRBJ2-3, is EAGVTQFPSHSVIEKGQTVTLRCDPISGHDNLYWYRRVMGKEIKFLLHFVKESKQDESGMPNNRFLAERTGGTYSTLKVQPAELEDSGVYFCASSQGGATDTQYFGPGTRLTVL.

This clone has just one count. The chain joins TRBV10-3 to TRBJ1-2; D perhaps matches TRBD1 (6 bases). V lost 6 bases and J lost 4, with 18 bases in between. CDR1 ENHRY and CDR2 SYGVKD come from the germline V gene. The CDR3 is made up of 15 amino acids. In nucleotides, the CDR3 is TGTGCCATCAGCGACCAAGTATCGGACAGCTATGGCTACACCTTC. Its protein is CAISDQVSDSYGYTF.

The CDR3 DNA follows: TGTGCCAGCAGCTTAGGGTTTATGGCGGGGTATGGCTACACCTTC. Its translation is CASSLGFMAGYGYTF. The chain couples TRBV7-2 to TRBJ1-2, with D unclear. CDR1 is SGHTA, CDR2 FQGNSA, per germline. Trimming left V 1 base short and J 5 bases short, with 14 bases between. The CDR3 has 15 amino acids.

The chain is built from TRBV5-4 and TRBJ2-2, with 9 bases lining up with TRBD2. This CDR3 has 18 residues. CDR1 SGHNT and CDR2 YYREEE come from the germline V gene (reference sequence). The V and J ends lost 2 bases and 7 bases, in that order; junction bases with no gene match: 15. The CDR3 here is CASSLLGGLALQGGELFF. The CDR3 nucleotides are TGTGCCAGCAGCTTACTGGGGGGACTAGCCCTTCAGGGCGGGGAGCTGTTTTTT.

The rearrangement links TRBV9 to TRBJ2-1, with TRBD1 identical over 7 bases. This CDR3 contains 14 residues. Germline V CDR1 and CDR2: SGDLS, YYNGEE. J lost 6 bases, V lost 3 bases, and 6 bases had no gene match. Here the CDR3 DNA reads TGTGCCAGCAGCGCTTACAGGGGCCCCAATGAGCAGTTCTTC. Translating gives CASSAYRGPNEQFF.

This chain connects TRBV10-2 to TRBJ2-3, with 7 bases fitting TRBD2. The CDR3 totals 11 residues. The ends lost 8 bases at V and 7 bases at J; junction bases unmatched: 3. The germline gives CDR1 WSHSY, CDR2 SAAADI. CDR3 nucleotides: TGCGCCAGCGACGGGGGGAATACGCAGTATTTT. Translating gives CASDGGNTQYF.

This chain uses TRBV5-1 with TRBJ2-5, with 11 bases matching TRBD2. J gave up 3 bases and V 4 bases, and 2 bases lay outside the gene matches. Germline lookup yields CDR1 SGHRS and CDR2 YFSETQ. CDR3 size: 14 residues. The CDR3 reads CASSVTSGEETQYF. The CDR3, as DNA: TGCGCCAGCAGCGTGACTAGCGGGGAAGAGACCCAGTACTTC.

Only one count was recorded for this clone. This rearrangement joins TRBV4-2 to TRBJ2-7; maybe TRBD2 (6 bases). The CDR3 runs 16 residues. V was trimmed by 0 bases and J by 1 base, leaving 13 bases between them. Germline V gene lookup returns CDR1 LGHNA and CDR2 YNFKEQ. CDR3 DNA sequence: TGTGCCAGCAGCCAAGATCTGGGGGAGGCATCCTACGAGCAGTACTTC. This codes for CASSQDLGEASYEQYF.